This T cell receptor beta chain comes out of a study of blood T cells in healthy people across ages. Points from the study as a whole: Lack of knowledge of donor CMV status possibly confounded expanded clonotype changes. Whereas aged donors had fewer naive CD4+ cells, long-lived donors had more of them and higher diversity. From one million sequenced T cells, diversity estimates were lower bounds.

This CDR3 has 18 residues. The J segment lost 2 bases and the V segment lost 3 bases, leaving 16 bases of the junction unmatched. Germline CDR1 DFQATT, CDR2 SNEGSKA (reference sequence). About this clonotype: Antigen specificity is unknown.

Then a second PCR, running roughly 7 to 11 cycles, was carried out with a sample-barcoded 5' primer and a J-beta primer mix. TCRdb called the 5' RACE reads again in MiXCR, with one record for every CDR3 protein. The table has roughly 800,000 distinct CDR3 sequences, roughly 40% seen once. The receptor's source is a man between 18 and 29 years old in good health. The V and J genes are TRBV20-1 and TRBJ2-7, with 10 bases identical to TRBD2. Sequences were obtained from blood. The CDR3 DNA follows: TGCAGTGCTAGGGTGCTAACAGGCCCACTAGCGGGAACCTACGAGCAGTACTTC. It specifies CSARVLTGPLAGTYEQYF.